This T cell receptor beta chain originates from a study of blood T cell repertoires in COVID-19. Study at large: There were acute and convalescent COVID-19 samples, and they came from the United States, Italy and Spain. In each case, the material was cDNA or gDNA derived from T cells, B-cell-depleted T cells, or PBMCs.

Germline loops: CDR1 LNHDA, CDR2 SQIVND (reference sequence). With 6 bases clipped from V and 0 bases from J, the junction kept 5 bases outside the gene matches. CDR3 length: 14 amino acids. In the original analysis: Cell counts per sample came from amplifying reference gene primers. Assay used: immunoSEQ multiplex PCR; TCRdb lists only in-frame clones, some missing. The V and J calls and clone size are taken from that table; D and trimming were inferred from the DNA. The table includes some 69,000 clones, nearly 85% detected once. The TCR sequence derives from an older woman with acute or convalescent COVID-19. This chain joins TRBV19 and TRBJ2-7, with 7 positions matching TRBD1. The sequencing sample was made of peripheral blood. For the CDR3, the DNA is TGTGCCAGTAGAACAGGGGTTAGCTCCTACGAGCAGTACTTC. Its translation is CASRTGVSSYEQYF.